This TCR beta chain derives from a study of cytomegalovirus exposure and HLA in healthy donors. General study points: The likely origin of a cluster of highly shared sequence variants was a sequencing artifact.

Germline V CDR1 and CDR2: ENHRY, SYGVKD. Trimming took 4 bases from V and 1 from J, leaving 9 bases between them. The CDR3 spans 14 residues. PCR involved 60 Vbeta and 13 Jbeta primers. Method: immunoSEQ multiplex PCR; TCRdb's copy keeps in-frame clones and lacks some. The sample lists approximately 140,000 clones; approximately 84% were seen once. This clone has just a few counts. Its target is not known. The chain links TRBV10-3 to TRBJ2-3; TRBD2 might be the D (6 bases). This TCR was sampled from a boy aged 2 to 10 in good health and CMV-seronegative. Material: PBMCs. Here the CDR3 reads CAISAGEGTDTQYF. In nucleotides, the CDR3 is TGTGCCATCAGTGCGGGGGAAGGCACAGATACGCAGTATTTT.